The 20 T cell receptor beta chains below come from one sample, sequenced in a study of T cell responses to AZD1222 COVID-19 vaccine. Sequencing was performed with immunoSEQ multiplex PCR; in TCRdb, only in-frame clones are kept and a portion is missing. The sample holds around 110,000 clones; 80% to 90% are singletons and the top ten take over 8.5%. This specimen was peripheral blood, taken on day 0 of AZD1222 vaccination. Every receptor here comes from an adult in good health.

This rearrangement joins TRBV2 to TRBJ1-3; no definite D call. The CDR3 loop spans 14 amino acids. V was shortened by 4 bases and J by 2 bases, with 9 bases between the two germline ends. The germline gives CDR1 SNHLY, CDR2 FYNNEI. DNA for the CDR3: TGTGCCAGCAGTGGCCTTACAACTGGAAACACCATATATTTT. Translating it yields CASSGLTTGNTIYF.

The CDR3 is CASSLRGGLFEQYF. The CDR3 bases are TGTGCCAGCAGCTTGAGGGGGGGTCTATTCGAGCAGTACTTC. The genes are TRBV5-6 and TRBJ2-7; TRBD2 is a possible D gene (7 bases). The ends were cut back, 1 base at V and 6 bases at J, with 14 bases in the middle. The CDR3 totals 14 residues. Germline assignment: CDR1 SGHDT and CDR2 YYEEEE.

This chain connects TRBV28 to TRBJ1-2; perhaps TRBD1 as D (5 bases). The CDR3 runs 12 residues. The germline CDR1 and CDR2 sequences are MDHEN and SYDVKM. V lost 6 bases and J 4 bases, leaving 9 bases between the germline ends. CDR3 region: CASSGASYGYTF. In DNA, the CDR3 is TGTGCCAGCAGCGGGGCCAGCTATGGCTACACCTTC.

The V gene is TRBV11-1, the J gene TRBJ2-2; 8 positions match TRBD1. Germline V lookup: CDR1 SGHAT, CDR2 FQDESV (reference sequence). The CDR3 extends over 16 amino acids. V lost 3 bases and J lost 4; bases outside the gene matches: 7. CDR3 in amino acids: CASSFGTGGFTGELFF. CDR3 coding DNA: TGTGCCAGCAGCTTTGGTACAGGGGGTTTCACCGGGGAGCTGTTTTTT.

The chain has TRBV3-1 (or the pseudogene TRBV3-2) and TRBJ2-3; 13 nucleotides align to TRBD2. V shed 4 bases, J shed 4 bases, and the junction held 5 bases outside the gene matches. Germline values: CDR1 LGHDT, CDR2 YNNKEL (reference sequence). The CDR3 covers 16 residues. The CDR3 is CASSLRTSGRSDTQYF. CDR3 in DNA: TGTGCCAGCAGCCTTAGGACTAGCGGGAGATCAGATACGCAGTATTTT.

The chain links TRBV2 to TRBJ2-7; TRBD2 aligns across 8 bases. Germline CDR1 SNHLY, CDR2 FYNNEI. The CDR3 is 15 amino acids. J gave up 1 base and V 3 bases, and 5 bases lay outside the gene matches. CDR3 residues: CASSDSGKGSYEQYF. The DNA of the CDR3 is TGTGCCAGCAGTGATAGCGGGAAAGGATCCTACGAGCAGTACTTC.

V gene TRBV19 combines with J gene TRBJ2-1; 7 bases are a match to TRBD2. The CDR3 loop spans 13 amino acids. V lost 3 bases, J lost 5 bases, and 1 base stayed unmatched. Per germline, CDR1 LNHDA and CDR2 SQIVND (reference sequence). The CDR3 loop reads CASSIGTNNEQFF. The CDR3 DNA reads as TGTGCCAGTAGTATCGGGACTAACAATGAGCAGTTCTTC.

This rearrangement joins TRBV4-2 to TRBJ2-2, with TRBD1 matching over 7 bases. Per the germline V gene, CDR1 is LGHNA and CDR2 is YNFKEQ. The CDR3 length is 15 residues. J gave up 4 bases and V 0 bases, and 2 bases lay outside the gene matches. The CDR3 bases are TGTGCCAGCAGCCAAGACCACAGGGGCACCGGGGAGCTGTTTTTT. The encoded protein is CASSQDHRGTGELFF.

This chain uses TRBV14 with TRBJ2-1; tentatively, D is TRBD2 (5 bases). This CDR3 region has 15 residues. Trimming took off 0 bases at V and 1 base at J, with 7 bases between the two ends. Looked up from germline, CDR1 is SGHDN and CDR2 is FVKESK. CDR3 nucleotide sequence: TGTGCCAGCAGCCAAGATTCGGGATCCTACAATGAGCAGTTCTTC. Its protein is CASSQDSGSYNEQFF.

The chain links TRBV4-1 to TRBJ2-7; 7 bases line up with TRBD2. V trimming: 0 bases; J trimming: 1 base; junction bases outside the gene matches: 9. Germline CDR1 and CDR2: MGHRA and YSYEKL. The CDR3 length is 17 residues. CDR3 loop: CASSQDNRGDLSYEQYF. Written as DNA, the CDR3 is TGCGCCAGCAGCCAAGATAATCGGGGGGACTTGTCCTACGAGCAGTACTTC.

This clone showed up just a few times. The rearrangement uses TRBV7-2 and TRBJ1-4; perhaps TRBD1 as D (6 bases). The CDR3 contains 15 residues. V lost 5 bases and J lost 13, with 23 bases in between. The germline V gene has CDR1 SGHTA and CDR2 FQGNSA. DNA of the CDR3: TGTGCCAGCAGCCCCCCCGGGGGACGGGGGCGGGGACTGTTTTTT. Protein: CASSPPGGRGRGLFF.

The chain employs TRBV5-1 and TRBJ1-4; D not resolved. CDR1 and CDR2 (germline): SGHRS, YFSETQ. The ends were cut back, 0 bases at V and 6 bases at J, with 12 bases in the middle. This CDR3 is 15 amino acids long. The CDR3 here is CASSLAGISDEKLFF. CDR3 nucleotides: TGCGCCAGCAGCTTGGCAGGAATATCCGATGAAAAACTGTTTTTT.

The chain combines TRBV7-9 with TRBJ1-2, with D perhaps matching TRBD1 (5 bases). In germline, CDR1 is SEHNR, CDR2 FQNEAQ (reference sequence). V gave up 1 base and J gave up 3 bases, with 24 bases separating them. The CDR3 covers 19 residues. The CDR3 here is CASSLGRPANRPRDYGYTF. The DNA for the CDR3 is TGTGCCAGCAGCTTAGGGCGACCCGCGAACAGGCCCCGGGACTATGGCTACACCTTC.

The CDR3 nucleotides are TGTGCCAGCAGCCGACCGGGACAGGGTGTAGTCGGCACCGGGGAGCTGTTTTTT. This codes for CASSRPGQGVVGTGELFF. This chain links TRBV11-2 with TRBJ2-2; 9 bases align to TRBD1. Germline values: CDR1 SGHAT, CDR2 FQNNGV. This CDR3 has 18 amino acids. J lost 4 bases, V lost 5 bases, and 14 bases had no gene match.

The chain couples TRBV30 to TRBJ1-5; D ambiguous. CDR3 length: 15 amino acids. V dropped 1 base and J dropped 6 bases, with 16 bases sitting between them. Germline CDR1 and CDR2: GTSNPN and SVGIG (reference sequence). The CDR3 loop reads CAWSDGQTTSQPQHF. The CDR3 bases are TGTGCCTGGAGTGATGGTCAGACAACCAGTCAGCCCCAGCATTTT.

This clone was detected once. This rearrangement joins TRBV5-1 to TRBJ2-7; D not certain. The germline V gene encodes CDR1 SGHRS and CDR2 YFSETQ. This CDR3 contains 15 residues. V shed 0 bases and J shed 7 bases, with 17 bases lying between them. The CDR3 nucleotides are TGCGCCAGCAGCTTGGGCCGGCTAGGTGTGGGAGAGCAGTACTTC. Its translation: CASSLGRLGVGEQYF. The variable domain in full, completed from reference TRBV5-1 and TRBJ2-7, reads KAGVTQTPRYLIKTRGQQVTLSCSPISGHRSVSWYQQTPGQGLQFLFEYFSETQRNKGNFPGRFSGRQFSNSRSEMNVSTLELGDSALYLCASSLGRLGVGEQYFGPGTRLTVT.

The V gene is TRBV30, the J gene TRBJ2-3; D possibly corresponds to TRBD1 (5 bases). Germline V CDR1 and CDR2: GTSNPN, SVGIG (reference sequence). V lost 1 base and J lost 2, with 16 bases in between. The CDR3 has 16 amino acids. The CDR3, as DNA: TGTGCCTGGAGTGGATACAGGAAGGATGCCACAGATACGCAGTATTTT. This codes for CAWSGYRKDATDTQYF.

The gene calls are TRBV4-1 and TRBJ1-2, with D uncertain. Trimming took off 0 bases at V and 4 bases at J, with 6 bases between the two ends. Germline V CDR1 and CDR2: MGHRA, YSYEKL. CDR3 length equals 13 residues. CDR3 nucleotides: TGCGCCAGCAGCCAAGAAGTGGCCTATGGCTACACCTTC. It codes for CASSQEVAYGYTF.

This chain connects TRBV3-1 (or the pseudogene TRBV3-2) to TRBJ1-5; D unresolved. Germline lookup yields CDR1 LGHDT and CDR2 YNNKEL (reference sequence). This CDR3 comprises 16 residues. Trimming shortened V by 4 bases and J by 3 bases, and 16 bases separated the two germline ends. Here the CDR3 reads CASSPRNIGYNQPQHF. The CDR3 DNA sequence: TGTGCCAGCAGCCCTAGGAACATAGGCTACAATCAGCCCCAGCATTTT.

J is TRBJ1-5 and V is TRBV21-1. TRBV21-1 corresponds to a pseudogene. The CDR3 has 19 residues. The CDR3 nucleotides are TGTGCCAGCAGCAATGAAATCGGAAATTGGGAACGTAGCGATCAGCCCCAGCATTTT. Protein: CASSNEIGNWERSDQPQHF.